The 23 T cell receptor beta chains in this list originate from one sample, sequenced in a study of T-cell reconstitution after alpha-beta-depleted transplantation in children. Unique molecular identifiers were incorporated when the TCRbeta library was constructed. TCRdb reanalysed the PCR reads using MiXCR and keeps one entry per CDR3 protein. The table records about 830,000 distinct CDR3 sequences, about 16% of them present only once. The material sequenced was PBMCs, mostly from graft donor cells, taken 360 days after TCRalphabeta/CD19-depleted stem cell transplant. The receptor source for this set is a male patient between 5 and 17 years old who had a stem cell transplant for acute lymphoblastic leukemia, so the T cells may come from the graft donor.

The chain has TRBV7-3 and TRBJ1-5; D remains unclear. CDR1 is SGHTA, CDR2 FQGTGA, per germline. This CDR3 spans 13 amino acids. The V end was cut by 4 bases, the J end by 6 bases, with 10 bases between. For the CDR3, the DNA is TGTGCCAGCAGCTGGACCGGAGGTCAGCCCCAGCATTTT. Protein sequence: CASSWTGGQPQHF.

Details on this clonotype: A much larger clonotype is one base distant, so this may be a read error. The CDR3 DNA is TGTGCCAGCAGCTATTCGCAGGTCGGGGGTCGGAGCACTGAAGCTATCTTT. Its protein is CASSYSQVGGRSTEAIF. This chain links TRBV7-9 with TRBJ1-1, with D perhaps TRBD1 (5 bases). Germline assignment: CDR1 SEHNR and CDR2 FQNEAQ (reference sequence). The CDR3 is made up of 17 amino acids.

The chain combines TRBV6-5 with TRBJ1-1; perhaps TRBD1 as D (5 bases). The CDR3 totals 16 residues. Germline CDR1 reads MNHEY; CDR2 reads SVGAGI. V was shortened by 3 bases and J by 6 bases, with 20 bases between the two germline ends. CDR3 nucleotides: TGTGCCAGCAGTTATCAACTGGACATACCCGGTCCTGAAGCTTTCTTT. It translates to CASSYQLDIPGPEAFF.

There are many counts of this clonotype. The J gene is TRBJ2-1, the V gene TRBV12-3 or TRBV12-4; 11 bases are a match to TRBD2. The CDR3 spans 14 residues. The J segment lost 8 bases and the V segment lost 9 bases, leaving 9 bases of the junction unmatched. The DNA of the CDR3 is TGTGCCAGTAGACTAGCGGGAACGGGGGATGAGCAGTTCTTC. Amino acid sequence: CASRLAGTGDEQFF.

This clonotype was counted a few times. This chain joins TRBV3-1 and TRBJ2-1; 10 bases fit TRBD2. The CDR3 spans 16 residues. The J segment lost 7 bases and the V segment lost 4 bases, leaving 10 bases of the junction unmatched. Germline assignment: CDR1 LGHDT and CDR2 YNNKEL (reference sequence). The CDR3 loop is CASSRVLAGRTNEQFF. DNA for the CDR3: TGTGCCAGCAGCCGTGTACTAGCGGGAAGGACAAATGAGCAGTTCTTC.

The chain has TRBV7-3 and TRBJ2-2; 14 positions agree with TRBD2. Per the germline V gene, CDR1 is SGHTA and CDR2 is FQGTGA. The CDR3 loop spans 16 amino acids. V trimming: 2 bases; J trimming: 7 bases; junction bases outside the gene matches: 3. As DNA, the CDR3 is TGTGCCAGCAGCTTAGGACTAGCGGGAGGCGTCGGGGAGCTGTTTTTT. This gives the protein CASSLGLAGGVGELFF.

This chain links TRBV10-3 with TRBJ2-7, with D possibly matching TRBD2 (5 bases). The ends were cut back, 3 bases at V and 4 bases at J, with 22 bases in the middle. The CDR3 is 17 amino acids. Germline lookup yields CDR1 ENHRY and CDR2 SYGVKD. CDR3 sequence reads: CAISDPHRTSLMYEQYF. The DNA of the CDR3 is TGTGCCATCAGTGATCCCCATCGTACTAGTCTCATGTACGAGCAGTACTTC.

The chain combines TRBV4-1 with TRBJ1-4; 12 bases line up with TRBD1. The J segment lost 2 bases and the V segment lost 4 bases, leaving 11 bases of the junction unmatched. Germline V lookup: CDR1 MGHRA, CDR2 YSYEKL. CDR3 length: 19 residues. The CDR3 protein is CASSPLPGQGAPTNEKLFF. The CDR3 bases are TGCGCCAGCAGCCCCCTTCCGGGACAGGGGGCGCCTACTAATGAAAAACTGTTTTTT.

This clonotype was observed at least ten times. The chain is built from TRBV5-1 and TRBJ2-7; 7 bases line up with TRBD1. Germline V CDR1 and CDR2: SGHRS, YFSETQ. The V and J ends lost 0 bases and 3 bases, in that order; junction bases with no gene match: 9. This CDR3 has 16 residues. CDR3 in amino acids: CASSLARDRVNYEQYF. For the CDR3, the DNA is TGCGCCAGCAGCTTGGCTCGAGACAGGGTTAACTACGAGCAGTACTTC.

CDR3 region: CSVEYRGSYEQYF. The CDR3 DNA follows: TGCAGCGTTGAATACAGGGGCTCCTACGAGCAGTACTTC. This chain links TRBV29-1 with TRBJ2-7, with 7 bases fitting TRBD1. This CDR3 is built from 13 residues. V was pared by 2 bases and J by 0 bases, with 1 base of the junction left unmatched. Germline CDR1 SQVTM, CDR2 ANQGSEA.

The V and J genes are TRBV5-1 and TRBJ1-1; a possible D gene is TRBD1 (5 bases). V lost 2 bases, J lost 1 base, and 12 bases lay in between. CDR1 SGHRS and CDR2 YFSETQ come from the germline V gene. The CDR3 has 15 amino acids. CDR3 sequence (DNA): TGCGCCAGCAGCTTAGGTTGGGGCGAGAACACTGAAGCTTTCTTT. Translated, it gives CASSLGWGENTEAFF.

This chain links TRBV18 with TRBJ1-5, with a weak D call TRBD1 (6 bases). The CDR3 is 16 amino acids. The germline CDR1 and CDR2 sequences are KGHSH and LQKENI. Trimming stripped 3 bases from V and 4 bases from J, with 16 bases between. CDR3 DNA: TGTGCCAGCTCACCCGGGACACCGAACCATAATCAGCCCCAGCATTTT. Its protein product is CASSPGTPNHNQPQHF.

The gene calls are TRBV20-1 and TRBJ2-1, with D possibly being TRBD2 (6 bases). This CDR3 has 16 amino acids. Germline V gives CDR1 DFQATT, CDR2 SNEGSKA (reference sequence). Trimming left V 0 bases short and J 0 bases short, with 12 bases between. CDR3 loop: CSAREPGSPSYNEQFF. Here the CDR3 DNA reads TGCAGTGCTAGAGAACCCGGGAGTCCCTCCTACAATGAGCAGTTCTTC.

Only a few counts were recorded for this clonotype. CDR3 amino acids: CASNTGYNEQFF. The CDR3 DNA reads as TGCGCCAGCAACACTGGCTACAATGAGCAGTTCTTC. The chain links TRBV5-1 to TRBJ2-1; D is unresolved. The V gene's germline CDR1 is SGHRS and CDR2 YFSETQ. The V gene lost 6 bases and the J gene lost 3 bases, with 7 bases spanning the gap. This CDR3 has 12 residues.

This clonotype was seen repeatedly, ten times or more. The chain carries TRBV10-3 and TRBJ2-1; no reliable D call. This CDR3 comprises 18 residues. V was pared by 0 bases and J by 13 bases, with 28 bases between. From germline, CDR1 is ENHRY and CDR2 SYGVKD. The CDR3 spells CAISESIRNGFPSDSQFF. CDR3 nucleotide sequence: TGTGCCATCAGTGAGTCGATCCGGAATGGTTTTCCGAGCGACTCCCAGTTCTTC.

The table lists this clonotype with many counts. V usage is TRBV5-1 and J usage is TRBJ2-7; no clear D. Per the germline V gene, CDR1 is SGHRS and CDR2 is YFSETQ. V was shortened by 4 bases and J by 3 bases, with 8 bases between the two germline ends. The CDR3 totals 12 residues. The CDR3: CASSSKYYEQYF. The DNA of the CDR3 is TGCGCCAGCAGCAGCAAATACTACGAGCAGTACTTC.

DNA for the CDR3: TGTGCCAGCAGCCAACATGGTTTCGAAAAACTGTTTTTT. Its translation: CASSQHGFEKLFF. V gene TRBV3-1 combines with J gene TRBJ1-4; D gene uncertain. Germline CDR1 reads LGHDT; CDR2 reads YNNKEL (reference sequence). V was cut by 2 bases and J by 8 bases, with 9 bases left in between. This CDR3 is built from 13 residues.

CDR3 sequence reads: CASSQSRTSGSRTQYF. The DNA for the CDR3 is TGCGCCAGCAGCCAAAGCCGGACTAGCGGGAGTCGGACCCAGTACTTC. The chain couples TRBV4-1 to TRBJ2-5; 13 nucleotides line up with TRBD2. Trimming took 2 bases from V and 7 from J; bases not matched to a gene: 7. Germline loops: CDR1 MGHRA, CDR2 YSYEKL. This CDR3 has 16 amino acids.

This clonotype occurred many times. This rearrangement joins TRBV4-1 to TRBJ1-2; 7 bases agree with TRBD1. V dropped 2 bases and J dropped 4; count of bases not matched to a gene: 4. Per the germline V gene, CDR1 is MGHRA and CDR2 is YSYEKL. The CDR3 length is 14 residues. This CDR3 is CASSQPGTVYGYTF. In nucleotides, the CDR3 is TGCGCCAGCAGCCAACCTGGGACAGTCTATGGCTACACCTTC.

The chain combines TRBV3-1 with TRBJ2-3, with 9 bases matching TRBD2. Germline CDR1 and CDR2: LGHDT and YNNKEL (reference sequence). The V and J ends lost 0 bases and 6 bases, in that order; junction bases with no gene match: 13. This CDR3 comprises 18 residues. The CDR3 DNA sequence: TGTGCCAGCAGCCAAGAAGGGGGACTAGCCGGAACGGGGGATACGCAGTATTTT. This gives the protein CASSQEGGLAGTGDTQYF.

The rearrangement joins TRBV9 to TRBJ2-7, with D perhaps TRBD2 (7 bases). This CDR3 is 15 amino acids long. Trimming took off 2 bases at V and 2 bases at J, with 14 bases between the two ends. Germline-derived CDR1 and CDR2 are SGDLS and YYNGEE. CDR3 DNA: TGTGCCAGCAGCGTGGGGGGGGACACCACCTACGAGCAGTACTTC. It specifies CASSVGGDTTYEQYF.

This clonotype was counted at least ten times. This sequence joins TRBV4-1 and TRBJ2-7; D is uncertain. The CDR3 extends over 15 amino acids. V gave up 1 base and J gave up 1 base, with 11 bases separating them. Looked up from germline, CDR1 is MGHRA and CDR2 is YSYEKL. CDR3 amino acids: CASSQAQQPSYEQYF. For the CDR3, the DNA is TGCGCCAGCAGCCAAGCACAGCAACCTTCCTACGAGCAGTACTTC.

The chain recombines TRBV7-3 with TRBJ2-2, with TRBD1 identical over 9 bases. The CDR3 is 15 residues long. Trimming took 5 bases from V and 5 from J; bases not matched to a gene: 6. Per germline, CDR1 SGHTA and CDR2 FQGTGA. For the CDR3, the DNA is TGTGCCAGCAGCCTACAGGGGGCTGGGACCGGGGAGCTGTTTTTT. This gives the protein CASSLQGAGTGELFF. The full variable domain, in which reference TRBV7-3 and TRBJ2-2 provide the parts outside the CDR3, is GAGVSQTPSNKVTEKGKYVELRCDPISGHTALYWYRQSLGQGPEFLIYFQGTGAADDSGLPNDRFFAVRPEGSVSTLKIQRTERGDSAVYLCASSLQGAGTGELFFGEGSRLTVL.